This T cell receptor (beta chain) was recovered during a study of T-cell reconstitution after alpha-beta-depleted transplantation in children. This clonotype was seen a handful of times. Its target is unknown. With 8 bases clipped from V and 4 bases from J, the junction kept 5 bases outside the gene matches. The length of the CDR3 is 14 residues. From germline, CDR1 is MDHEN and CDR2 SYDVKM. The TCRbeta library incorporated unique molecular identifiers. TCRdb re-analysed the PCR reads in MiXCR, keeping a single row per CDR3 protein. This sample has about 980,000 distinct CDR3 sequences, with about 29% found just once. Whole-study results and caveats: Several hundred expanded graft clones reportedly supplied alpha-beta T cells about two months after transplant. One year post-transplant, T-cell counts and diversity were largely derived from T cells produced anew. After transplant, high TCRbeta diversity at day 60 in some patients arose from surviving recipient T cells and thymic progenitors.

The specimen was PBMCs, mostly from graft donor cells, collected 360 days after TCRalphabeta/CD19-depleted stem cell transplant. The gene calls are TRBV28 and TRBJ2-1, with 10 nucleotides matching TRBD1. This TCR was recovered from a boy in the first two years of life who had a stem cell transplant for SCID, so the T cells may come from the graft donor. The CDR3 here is CASAGDRGYNEQFF. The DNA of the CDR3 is TGTGCCAGCGCAGGGGACAGGGGTTACAATGAGCAGTTCTTC.